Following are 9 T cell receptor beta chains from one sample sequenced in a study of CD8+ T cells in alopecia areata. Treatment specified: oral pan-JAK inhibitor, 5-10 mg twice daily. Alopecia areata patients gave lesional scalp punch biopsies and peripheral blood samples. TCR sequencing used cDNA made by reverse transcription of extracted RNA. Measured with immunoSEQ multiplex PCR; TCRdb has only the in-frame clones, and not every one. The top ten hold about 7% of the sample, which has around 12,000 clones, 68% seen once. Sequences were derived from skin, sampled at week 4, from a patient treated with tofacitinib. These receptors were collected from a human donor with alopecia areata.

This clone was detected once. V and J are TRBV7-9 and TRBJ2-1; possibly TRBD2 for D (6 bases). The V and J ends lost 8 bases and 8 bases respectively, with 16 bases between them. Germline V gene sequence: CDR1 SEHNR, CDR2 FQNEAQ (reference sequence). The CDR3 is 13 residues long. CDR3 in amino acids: CASGRMGGDEQFF. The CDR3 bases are TGTGCCAGCGGCCGTATGGGGGGAGATGAGCAGTTCTTC.

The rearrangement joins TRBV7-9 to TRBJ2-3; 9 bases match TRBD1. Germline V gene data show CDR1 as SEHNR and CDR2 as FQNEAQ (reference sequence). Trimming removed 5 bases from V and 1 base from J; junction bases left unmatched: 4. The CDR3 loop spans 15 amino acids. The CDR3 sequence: CASSPRQGGTDTQYF. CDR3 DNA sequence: TGTGCCAGCAGCCCTCGACAGGGGGGCACAGATACGCAGTATTTT.

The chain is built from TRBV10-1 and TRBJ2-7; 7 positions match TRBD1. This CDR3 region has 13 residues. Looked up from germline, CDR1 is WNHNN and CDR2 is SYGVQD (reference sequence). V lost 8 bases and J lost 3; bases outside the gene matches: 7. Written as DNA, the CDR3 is TGCGCCAGCCACCTCCGGGACAGCTACGAGCAGTACTTC. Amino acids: CASHLRDSYEQYF.

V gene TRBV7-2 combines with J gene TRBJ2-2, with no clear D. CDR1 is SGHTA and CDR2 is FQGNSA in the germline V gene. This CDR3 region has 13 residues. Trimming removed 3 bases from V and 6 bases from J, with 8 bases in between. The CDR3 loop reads CASSFEAAGELFF. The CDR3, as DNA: TGTGCCAGCAGCTTTGAGGCGGCCGGGGAGCTGTTTTTT.

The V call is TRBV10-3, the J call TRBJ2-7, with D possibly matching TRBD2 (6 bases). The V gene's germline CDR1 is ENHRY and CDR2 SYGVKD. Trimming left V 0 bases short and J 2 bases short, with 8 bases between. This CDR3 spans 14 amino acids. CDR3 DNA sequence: TGTGCCATCAGTGAGTCCGGACTACCCTACGAGCAGTACTTC. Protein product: CAISESGLPYEQYF.

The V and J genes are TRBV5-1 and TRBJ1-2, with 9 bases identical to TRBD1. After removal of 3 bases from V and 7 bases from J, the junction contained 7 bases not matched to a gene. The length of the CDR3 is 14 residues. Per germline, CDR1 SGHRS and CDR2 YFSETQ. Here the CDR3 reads CASSSRTGDGGYTF. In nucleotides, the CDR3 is TGCGCCAGCAGCTCCCGGACAGGGGACGGTGGCTACACCTTC.

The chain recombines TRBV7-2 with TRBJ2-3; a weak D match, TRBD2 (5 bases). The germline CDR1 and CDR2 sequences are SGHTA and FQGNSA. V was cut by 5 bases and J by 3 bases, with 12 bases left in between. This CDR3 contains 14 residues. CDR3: CASSPQPGTDTQYF. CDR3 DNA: TGTGCCAGCAGCCCTCAACCGGGAACAGATACGCAGTATTTT. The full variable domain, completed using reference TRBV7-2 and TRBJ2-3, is GAGVSQSPSNKVTEKGKDVELRCDPISGHTALYWYRQSLGQGLEFLIYFQGNSAPDKSGLPSDRFSAERTGGSVSTLTIQRTQQEDSAVYLCASSPQPGTDTQYFGPGTRLTVL.

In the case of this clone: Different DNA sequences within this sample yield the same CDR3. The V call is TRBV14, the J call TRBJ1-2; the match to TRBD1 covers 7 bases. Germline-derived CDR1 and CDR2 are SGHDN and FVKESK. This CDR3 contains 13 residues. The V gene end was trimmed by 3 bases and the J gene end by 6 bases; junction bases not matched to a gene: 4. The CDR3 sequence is CASSHQGGDGYTF. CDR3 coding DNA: TGTGCCAGCAGCCACCAGGGGGGGGATGGCTACACCTTC.

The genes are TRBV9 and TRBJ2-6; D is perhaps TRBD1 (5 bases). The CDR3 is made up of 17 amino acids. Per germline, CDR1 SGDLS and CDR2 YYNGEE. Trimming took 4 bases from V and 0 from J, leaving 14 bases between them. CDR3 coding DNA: TGTGCCAGCAGCCCCCGACAGATCCTCTCTGGGGCCAACGTCCTGACTTTC. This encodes CASSPRQILSGANVLTF.